This is a list of T cell receptor beta chains from one sample in a study of Ad26.COV2.S vaccination and SARS-CoV-2 variants. This table comes from immunoSEQ multiplex PCR, and its TCRdb copy is limited to in-frame clones, with some not included. Seen here are under 550,000 clones, around nine tenths observed once, and the top ten hold about 4%. The sequencing used peripheral blood, collected in a trial of Ad26.COV2.S vaccine versus placebo. Receptors originate from a person aged 18-60 years who received the Ad26.COV2.S COVID-19 vaccine or a placebo. Both conserved end residues are part of each CDR3. Fields, in order: D gene, V gene, J gene, clone size, CDR3 protein, CDR3 DNA. A D gene is named only where the DNA matches it firmly. Size is stated for part of the rows, as once, few or many counts, or as a class when the clone is expanded.

.	TRBV10-3	TRBJ2-1	.	CAINYSDKLGNNEQFF	TGTGCCATCAATTACAGCGACAAACTAGGTAACAATGAGCAGTTCTTC
.	TRBV13	TRBJ2-5	once	CASSLGRFQETQYF	TGTGCCAGCAGCTTAGGCCGTTTCCAAGAGACCCAGTACTTC
.	TRBV6-2/TRBV6-3	TRBJ2-5	.	CASSPAETQYF	TGTGCCAGCAGCCCCGCCGAGACCCAGTACTTC
.	TRBV7-9	TRBJ2-5	.	CASRAGGRRGETQYF	TGTGCCAGCAGGGCCGGGGGGCGGCGGGGAGAGACCCAGTACTTC
TRBD2	TRBV29-1	TRBJ2-3	.	CSVGGDTQYF	TGCAGCGTCGGGGGGGATACGCAGTATTTT
.	TRBV30	TRBJ1-6	.	CAWSLLVENSPLHF	TGTGCCTGGAGTCTACTCGTAGAGAATTCACCCCTCCACTTT
.	TRBV7-9	TRBJ2-2	.	CASPSTGELFF	TGTGCCAGCCCATCCACCGGGGAGCTGTTTTTT
.	TRBV6-5	TRBJ2-2	.	CASRTGNTGELFF	TGTGCCAGCCGGACGGGGAACACCGGGGAGCTGTTTTTT
TRBD1	TRBV9	TRBJ2-7	once	CASSVKKNGRGFPYEQYF	TGTGCCAGCAGCGTAAAGAAGAACGGCAGGGGGTTCCCCTACGAGCAGTACTTC
TRBD1	TRBV5-1	TRBJ2-5	.	CASSLVGPGQGEETQYF	TGCGCCAGCAGCTTGGTGGGACCGGGACAGGGGGAAGAGACCCAGTACTTC
.	TRBV5-1	TRBJ2-7	.	CASSLDGYYEQYF	TGCGCCAGCAGCTTGGACGGCTACTACGAGCAGTACTTC
TRBD2	TRBV20-1	TRBJ2-5	.	CSASSGGAEQETQYF	TGCAGTGCTAGTAGCGGGGGGGCGGAGCAAGAGACCCAGTACTTC
.	TRBV6-1	TRBJ1-3	.	CASSEDRRNTIYF	TGTGCCAGCAGTGAGGACCGGCGAAACACCATATATTTT
.	TRBV10-3	TRBJ1-2	.	CAISEPEGRVYGYTF	TGTGCCATCAGTGAGCCGGAAGGCAGGGTCTATGGCTACACCTTC
TRBD2	TRBV7-2	TRBJ2-7	.	CASSFRGLAGGYEQYF	TGTGCCAGCAGCTTCCGGGGACTAGCGGGGGGTTACGAGCAGTACTTC
TRBD1	TRBV6-5	TRBJ2-5	.	CASSPDRVEQETQYF	TGTGCCAGCAGCCCGGACAGGGTCGAACAAGAGACCCAGTACTTC
.	TRBV7-6	TRBJ1-1	.	CASSPDSYNEAFF	TGTGCCAGCAGCCCCGACAGTTACAATGAAGCTTTCTTT
.	TRBV4-1	TRBJ2-7	.	CASSQSLSYEQYF	TGCGCCAGCAGCCAGTCTCTCTCCTACGAGCAGTACTTC
.	TRBV28	TRBJ2-5	.	CASSPDGFQETQYF	TGTGCCAGCAGCCCTGACGGGTTCCAAGAGACCCAGTACTTC
TRBD1	TRBV25-1	TRBJ2-5	.	CASMTGVEETQYF	TGTGCCAGCATGACAGGGGTGGAAGAGACCCAGTACTTC
.	TRBV29-1	TRBJ1-6	.	CSVEEGRNSPLHF	TGCAGCGTTGAGGAGGGACGGAATTCACCCCTCCACTTT
TRBD1	TRBV7-2	TRBJ2-7	.	CASSLVPGQGAYEQYF	TGTGCCAGCAGCTTAGTTCCGGGACAGGGGGCCTACGAGCAGTACTTC
TRBD1	TRBV25-1	TRBJ2-7	.	CASSGTTGVYEQYF	TGTGCCAGCAGTGGCACGACAGGGGTATACGAGCAGTACTTC
.	TRBV7-8	TRBJ1-1	.	CASSLAGEAFF	TGTGCCAGCAGCTTAGCAGGCGAAGCTTTCTTT